These 17 T cell receptor beta chains originate from one sample sequenced in a study of a mutant IDH1 vaccine in newly diagnosed glioma. These receptors' antigens are unknown. The time point here: week 5, during vaccination. A 20-mer mutant IDH1 peptide at 300 ug was injected subcutaneously with topical imiquimod. The repertoire was sequenced with immunoSEQ multiplex PCR; TCRdb's copy has only in-frame clones and lacks some. The sample has tens of thousands of clones, 75% to 95% seen once. Sample: PBMCs, taken from a glioma patient whose treatment included an IDH1 peptide vaccine. The source of these receptors is a woman in her forties or fifties with glioma.

The V gene is TRBV5-1, the J gene TRBJ1-4, with D possibly matching TRBD1 (6 bases). Deletions cut 0 bases from V and 3 bases from J, with 9 bases between. Germline lookup yields CDR1 SGHRS and CDR2 YFSETQ. The CDR3 totals 15 residues. CDR3 DNA: TGCGCCAGCAGCTTGGGAGCAGGGGCTAATGAAAAACTGTTTTTT. This translates into CASSLGAGANEKLFF. The entire variable domain, with the rest obtained from reference TRBV5-1 and TRBJ1-4, is as follows: KAGVTQTPRYLIKTRGQQVTLSCSPISGHRSVSWYQQTPGQGLQFLFEYFSETQRNKGNFPGRFSGRQFSNSRSEMNVSTLELGDSALYLCASSLGAGANEKLFFGSGTQLSVL.

The V call is TRBV6-5, the J call TRBJ1-5, with a tentative D call TRBD1 (5 bases). Per germline, CDR1 MNHEY and CDR2 SVGAGI. This CDR3 spans 13 amino acids. V lost 4 bases and J 7 bases, leaving 11 bases between the germline ends. The CDR3 DNA follows: TGTGCCAGCAGTTCCAGGGTTCTCCAGCCCCAGCATTTT. It is translated as CASSSRVLQPQHF.

This clone appeared once. The V call is TRBV6-5, the J call TRBJ1-2; 7 bases match TRBD1. With V trimmed by 6 bases and J by 6 bases, 4 bases remained unmatched. The CDR3 is made up of 12 amino acids. The germline V gene encodes CDR1 MNHEY and CDR2 SVGAGI. CDR3 DNA: TGTGCCAGCAGACAGGGGCTGGATGGCTACACCTTC. Its translation is CASRQGLDGYTF.

The chain couples TRBV5-1 to TRBJ2-2; D remains unclear. V lost 0 bases to trimming and J lost 1 base, with 7 bases between them. The CDR3 has 15 amino acids. Germline V lookup: CDR1 SGHRS, CDR2 YFSETQ. The CDR3 here is CASSLGAQNTGELFF. As DNA, the CDR3 is TGCGCCAGCAGCTTGGGGGCGCAGAACACCGGGGAGCTGTTTTTT. Full variable domain (rest looked up from reference TRBV5-1 and TRBJ2-2): KAGVTQTPRYLIKTRGQQVTLSCSPISGHRSVSWYQQTPGQGLQFLFEYFSETQRNKGNFPGRFSGRQFSNSRSEMNVSTLELGDSALYLCASSLGAQNTGELFFGEGSRLTVL.

The rearrangement links TRBV7-8 to TRBJ1-5; D uncertain. Germline CDR1 and CDR2: SGHVS and FQNEAQ. The CDR3 has 14 amino acids. Trimming shortened V by 1 base and J by 0 bases, and 4 bases separated the two germline ends. CDR3 region: CASSLGFSNQPQHF. The DNA of the CDR3 is TGTGCCAGCAGCTTAGGTTTTAGCAATCAGCCCCAGCATTTT.

Written as DNA, the CDR3 is TGTGCCAGCAGCGTAGAGGGCAACCGCTACACCTTC. Amino acid sequence: CASSVEGNRYTF. The J gene is TRBJ1-2, the V gene TRBV9; D is unresolved. The germline gives CDR1 SGDLS, CDR2 YYNGEE. This CDR3 has 12 residues. Between the trimmed V and J ends, which lost 0 bases and 9 bases, there was a span of 9 bases. Supplemented by reference TRBV9 and TRBJ1-2, the full variable domain reads DSGVTQTPKHLITATGQRVTLRCSPRSGDLSVYWYQQSLDQGLQFLIQYYNGEERAKGNILERFSAQQFPDLHSELNLSSLELGDSALYFCASSVEGNRYTFGSGTRLTVV.

The gene calls are TRBV5-1 and TRBJ2-1; D may be TRBD2 (6 bases). The CDR3 length is 16 residues. Germline CDR1 and CDR2: SGHRS and YFSETQ. The germline V and J ends were trimmed by 0 bases and 7 bases, with 17 bases remaining between them. Here the CDR3 reads CASSLVGAGHPNEQFF. The CDR3 DNA reads as TGCGCCAGCAGCTTGGTTGGAGCGGGCCATCCGAATGAGCAGTTCTTC.

The chain joins TRBV9 to TRBJ2-2; TRBD2 aligns across 8 bases. Germline loops: CDR1 SGDLS, CDR2 YYNGEE. With 0 bases clipped from V and 2 bases from J, the junction kept 6 bases outside the gene matches. This CDR3 contains 17 residues. The CDR3 DNA is TGTGCCAGCAGCGTAGTCACTAGCGGCCCAAACACCGGGGAGCTGTTTTTT. It is translated as CASSVVTSGPNTGELFF.

The chain recombines TRBV7-8 with TRBJ1-6, with no clear D. V dropped 2 bases and J dropped 7 bases, with 3 bases sitting between them. Germline-derived CDR1 and CDR2 are SGHVS and FQNEAQ. This CDR3 is built from 12 residues. CDR3 sequence reads: CASSLINSPLHF. Here the CDR3 DNA reads TGTGCCAGCAGCTTAATCAATTCACCCCTCCACTTT.

The chain employs TRBV30 and TRBJ2-2; 8 nucleotides agree with TRBD2. V shed 0 bases and J 6 bases; nucleotides not matched to a gene: 6. The CDR3 covers 15 residues. In germline, CDR1 is GTSNPN, CDR2 SVGIG (reference sequence). CDR3: CAWSVGLAGAGELFF. CDR3 coding DNA: TGTGCCTGGAGTGTAGGGCTAGCGGGCGCCGGGGAGCTGTTTTTT.

The CDR3 sequence: CASSQVRGNQPQHF. The CDR3 DNA reads as TGCGCCAGCAGCCAAGTTAGGGGCAATCAGCCCCAGCATTTT. V is TRBV4-1 and J is TRBJ1-5; the D is unclear. Per the germline V gene, CDR1 is MGHRA and CDR2 is YSYEKL. V was clipped by 1 base and J by 2 bases, with 6 bases between them. The CDR3 runs to 14 residues.

The V and J genes are TRBV18 and TRBJ2-5; TRBD1 matches 9 bases. The ends lost 6 bases at V and 3 bases at J; junction bases unmatched: 8. The CDR3 has 15 amino acids. Germline V gene data show CDR1 as KGHSH and CDR2 as LQKENI. This CDR3 reads CASSAGTGREETQYF. In DNA, the CDR3 is TGTGCCAGCTCGGCCGGGACAGGGAGGGAAGAGACCCAGTACTTC.

The genes are TRBV15 and TRBJ2-7; tentatively, D is TRBD1 or TRBD2 (6 bases each). The CDR3 covers 14 residues. CDR1 and CDR2 (germline): LNHNV, YYDKDF (reference sequence). The V and J ends lost 5 bases and 3 bases respectively, with 14 bases between them. The CDR3: CATSGGGPLYEQYF. The CDR3 coding sequence is TGTGCCACCAGCGGAGGGGGTCCCCTCTACGAGCAGTACTTC.

The chain combines TRBV2 with TRBJ1-1, with D maybe TRBD1 (6 bases). With 2 bases removed from V and 0 bases from J, the gap between germline ends came to 16 bases. CDR1 SNHLY and CDR2 FYNNEI come from the germline V gene. CDR3 length: 17 residues. CDR3 sequence (DNA): TGTGCCAGCAGTGAAACGGACAGCCCTATAATGAACACTGAAGCTTTCTTT. It yields the protein CASSETDSPIMNTEAFF.

The J gene is TRBJ2-5, the V gene TRBV30; TRBD2 agrees at 13 bases. The J call is in doubt because the DNA end fits TRBJ2-7 better. Germline-derived CDR1 and CDR2 are GTSNPN and SVGIG (reference sequence). This CDR3 spans 15 amino acids. CDR3 bases: TGTGCAACTAGCGGGAGGGCCTCAAGCTCCTACGAGCAGTACTTC. Amino acids: CATSGRASSSYEQYF.

The CDR3: CASSRGGAAAKNIQYF. CDR3 DNA: TGTGCCAGCAGCAGAGGAGGGGCGGCGGCCAAAAACATTCAGTACTTC. The V and J genes are TRBV21-1 and TRBJ2-4; the DNA was not compared with TRBD2, the D call given in the table. TRBV21-1 is tagged as a pseudogene. The length of the CDR3 is 16 residues.

The genes are TRBV19 and TRBJ1-4; the D gene is possibly TRBD1 (5 bases). The CDR3 sequence is 16 residues long. V shed 5 bases and J shed 4 bases, with 17 bases lying between them. The germline V gene has CDR1 LNHDA and CDR2 SQIVND (reference sequence). The DNA of the CDR3 is TGTGCCAGTAGTGGCGGGGGAGTCCTATTTAATGAAAAACTGTTTTTT. This sequence encodes CASSGGGVLFNEKLFF.